Presented here are 32 T cell receptor beta chains from one specimen sequenced in a study of blood T cell repertoires in COVID-19. Using immunoSEQ multiplex PCR, the repertoire was profiled, and TCRdb retains in-frame clones only, with some absent. The sample lists about 210,000 clones, about 81% occurring once. The sequenced sample consisted of PBMCs or T cells enriched from blood (not recorded which). The source is a middle-aged man who had recovered from COVID-19.

This chain joins TRBV2 and TRBJ1-2, with D uncertain. This CDR3 is built from 14 residues. V lost 4 bases, J lost 8 bases, and 17 bases lay in between. CDR1 is SNHLY and CDR2 is FYNNEI in the germline V gene. CDR3 amino acids: CASSGEAVFRGYTF. Written as DNA, the CDR3 is TGTGCCAGCAGTGGGGAGGCAGTTTTTCGGGGCTACACCTTC.

This clone was detected only a few times. The chain joins TRBV18 to TRBJ1-5; no definite D call. V was pared by 3 bases and J by 1 base, with 13 bases between. CDR1 is KGHSH, CDR2 LQKENI, per germline. The CDR3 length is 16 residues. CDR3 coding DNA: TGTGCCAGCTCACCCCTGAGGGTAGGAAGCAATCAGCCCCAGCATTTT. Encoded protein: CASSPLRVGSNQPQHF.

This clone was detected once. This sequence joins TRBV6-5 and TRBJ1-1; tentatively, D is TRBD1 (6 bases). CDR1 is MNHEY and CDR2 is SVGAGI in the germline V gene. Trimming took off 2 bases at V and 1 base at J, with 8 bases between the two ends. This CDR3 has 14 amino acids. CDR3 loop: CASSYGGPNTEAFF. The CDR3 DNA follows: TGTGCCAGCAGTTACGGGGGCCCGAACACTGAAGCTTTCTTT.

This clone appeared once. This rearrangement joins TRBV2 to TRBJ2-1; 10 nucleotides line up with TRBD1. The V gene end was trimmed by 4 bases and the J gene end by 9 bases; junction bases not matched to a gene: 3. This CDR3 is built from 13 residues. CDR1 and CDR2 from the germline V gene are SNHLY and FYNNEI. The CDR3 reads CASSVRDRGEQFF. In DNA, the CDR3 is TGTGCCAGCAGTGTCCGGGACAGGGGTGAGCAGTTCTTC.

DNA of the CDR3: TGTGCCAGCAGTTTTTCAGGCAGAGCTTTCACTGAAGCTTTCTTT. Translating gives CASSFSGRAFTEAFF. This chain uses TRBV27 with TRBJ1-1; unclear D gene. Germline V gene data show CDR1 as MNHEY and CDR2 as SMNVEV (reference sequence). Trimming shortened V by 3 bases and J by 4 bases, and 15 bases separated the two germline ends. The CDR3 covers 15 residues.

This chain links TRBV28 with TRBJ1-5; the D is unclear. CDR3 length: 13 amino acids. Germline values: CDR1 MDHEN, CDR2 SYDVKM. V gave up 10 bases and J gave up 4 bases, with 14 bases separating them. The chain's CDR3 is CATRTGTNQPQHF. DNA of the CDR3: TGTGCCACCCGAACGGGAACAAATCAGCCCCAGCATTTT.

This chain connects TRBV5-6 to TRBJ2-5; possible D gene TRBD2, 5 bases. Trimming shortened V by 0 bases and J by 5 bases, and 8 bases separated the two germline ends. The CDR3 is 13 residues long. CDR1 is SGHDT and CDR2 is YYEEEE in the germline V gene. The chain's CDR3 is CASSLAGFETQYF. The CDR3 bases are TGTGCCAGCAGCTTGGCGGGGTTCGAGACCCAGTACTTC.

The chain carries TRBV19 and TRBJ2-4; possible D gene TRBD2, 5 bases. Per the germline V gene, CDR1 is LNHDA and CDR2 is SQIVND (reference sequence). V dropped 5 bases and J dropped 1 base, with 12 bases sitting between them. The CDR3 runs 15 residues. CDR3: CASSVGGGAKNIQYF. The CDR3, as DNA: TGTGCCAGTAGTGTCGGAGGAGGTGCCAAAAACATTCAGTACTTC.

This sequence joins TRBV6-6 and TRBJ1-1; TRBD1 might be the D (6 bases). CDR3 size: 15 residues. Per germline, CDR1 MNHNY and CDR2 SVGAGI (reference sequence). Trimming left V 7 bases short and J 6 bases short, with 21 bases between. In nucleotides, the CDR3 is TGTGCCAGCACCTTACTAGGGGGGGCTGAGGCTGAAGCTTTCTTT. Translating gives CASTLLGGAEAEAFF.

This clone has ten or more counts. The V gene is TRBV24-1, the J gene TRBJ2-1; D perhaps matches TRBD2 (6 bases). The CDR3 sequence is 15 residues long. CDR1 is KGHDR, CDR2 SFDVKD, per germline. V was clipped by 7 bases and J by 3 bases, with 15 bases between them. This CDR3 reads CATRISGLNYNEQFF. The CDR3 region has the DNA TGTGCCACCAGGATAAGCGGGCTTAACTACAATGAGCAGTTCTTC.

The chain combines TRBV10-2 with TRBJ2-7; possible D gene TRBD1, 6 bases. Germline V gene data show CDR1 as WSHSY and CDR2 as SAAADI. Trimming shortened V by 4 bases and J by 0 bases, and 16 bases separated the two germline ends. This CDR3 is built from 16 residues. Written as DNA, the CDR3 is TGCGCCAGCAGTGGTAGGGGGTCGGGGCTCTCCTACGAGCAGTACTTC. It translates to CASSGRGSGLSYEQYF.

The V call is TRBV5-4, the J call TRBJ1-1, with 7 bases fitting TRBD1. V lost 4 bases to trimming and J lost 8 bases; unmatched junction nucleotides: 14. CDR3 length equals 15 residues. From germline, CDR1 is SGHNT and CDR2 YYREEE (reference sequence). CDR3 nucleotide sequence: TGTGCCAGCAGCCCCACAGGGGCGAGGATCCCCGAAGCTTTCTTT. Translation: CASSPTGARIPEAFF.

This chain joins TRBV2 and TRBJ1-5, with 9 bases identical to TRBD1. CDR1 and CDR2 from the germline V gene are SNHLY and FYNNEI. V shed 7 bases and J 2 bases; nucleotides not matched to a gene: 6. The CDR3 extends over 15 amino acids. The CDR3 bases are TGTGCCAGCAACAGGGGGCGGGCGGGCAATCAGCCCCAGCATTTT. Amino acid sequence: CASNRGRAGNQPQHF. Using reference TRBV2 and TRBJ1-5 for the parts outside the CDR3, the full variable domain is EPEVTQTPSHQVTQMGQEVILRCVPISNHLYFYWYRQILGQKVEFLVSFYNNEISEKSEIFDDQFSVERPDGSNFTLKIRSTKLEDSAMYFCASNRGRAGNQPQHFGDGTRLSIL.

This clone was seen just once. The CDR3 DNA follows: TGTGCCAGCACCTCCTCCCGGGACAGTTACGAGCAGTACTTC. It codes for CASTSSRDSYEQYF. The gene calls are TRBV27 and TRBJ2-7, with 7 bases identical to TRBD1. V shed 7 bases and J 4 bases; nucleotides not matched to a gene: 10. Germline loops: CDR1 MNHEY, CDR2 SMNVEV (reference sequence). CDR3 length equals 14 residues.

In its sample, this clone was seen once. V usage is TRBV12-5 and J usage is TRBJ2-3, with D perhaps TRBD2 (7 bases). Between the trimmed V and J ends, which lost 5 bases and 8 bases, there was a span of 20 bases. The germline V gene has CDR1 LGHNT and CDR2 FRNRAP. There are 15 residues in the CDR3. This CDR3 is CASGRGGGAGSTQYF. Written as DNA, the CDR3 is TGTGCTAGTGGTCGTGGTGGGGGGGCCGGATCTACGCAGTATTTT. Full variable domain (remainder filled in from reference TRBV12-5 and TRBJ2-3): DARVTQTPRHKVTEMGQEVTMRCQPILGHNTVFWYRQTMMQGLELLAYFRNRAPLDDSGMPKDRFSAEMPDATLATLKIQPSEPRDSAVYFCASGRGGGAGSTQYFGPGTRLTVL.

V is TRBV14 and J is TRBJ1-1, with D possibly TRBD1 on 6 matching bases. Trimming cost V 5 bases and J 8 bases, with 18 bases left between them. Germline V CDR1 and CDR2: SGHDN, FVKESK. The CDR3 has 14 residues. The CDR3 DNA reads as TGTGCCAGCAGCGGAGACAGGACGTGGGGAGAAGCTTTCTTT. Translating gives CASSGDRTWGEAFF.

V gene TRBV10-3 combines with J gene TRBJ1-1; 7 positions match TRBD1. After removal of 6 bases from V and 2 bases from J, the junction contained 3 bases not matched to a gene. Germline values: CDR1 ENHRY, CDR2 SYGVKD. CDR3 length: 13 residues. CDR3 sequence: CAIRGQVNTEAFF. The CDR3 DNA follows: TGTGCCATCAGAGGACAGGTAAACACTGAAGCTTTCTTT.

V gene TRBV5-5 combines with J gene TRBJ1-4; TRBD1 matches 7 bases. J was trimmed by 4 bases and V by 4 bases; bases with no gene match: 1. This CDR3 comprises 13 residues. Germline loops: CDR1 SGHKS, CDR2 YYEKEE (reference sequence). The CDR3 protein is CASSHRGNEKLFF. DNA for the CDR3: TGTGCCAGCAGCCACAGGGGTAATGAAAAACTGTTTTTT.

The J gene is TRBJ1-1, the V gene TRBV19; tentatively, D is TRBD1 (6 bases). V lost 6 bases and J 3 bases, leaving 17 bases between the germline ends. This CDR3 spans 15 amino acids. Germline assignment: CDR1 LNHDA and CDR2 SQIVND (reference sequence). DNA for the CDR3: TGTGCCAGTAGCCGAAATTATTACAGGGACACTGAAGCTTTCTTT. This codes for CASSRNYYRDTEAFF.

The chain is built from TRBV14 and TRBJ2-1; weak D call: TRBD2 (6 bases). CDR1 and CDR2 from the germline V gene are SGHDN and FVKESK. Trimming left V 4 bases short and J 6 bases short, with 19 bases between. CDR3 length equals 16 residues. CDR3 sequence reads: CASSPPGLPRVNEQFF. The CDR3, as DNA: TGTGCCAGCAGCCCCCCGGGACTCCCGAGGGTCAATGAGCAGTTCTTC.

The rearrangement uses TRBV11-2 and TRBJ1-2; 9 nucleotides line up with TRBD1. V trimming: 0 bases; J trimming: 5 bases; junction bases outside the gene matches: 7. This CDR3 region has 16 residues. Germline V gene data show CDR1 as SGHAT and CDR2 as FQNNGV. CDR3 DNA sequence: TGTGCCAGCAGCTTAGATTCTGGGACAGGGCCTTATGGCTACACCTTC. As protein: CASSLDSGTGPYGYTF. Full variable domain (remainder filled in from reference TRBV11-2 and TRBJ1-2): EAGVAQSPRYKIIEKRQSVAFWCNPISGHATLYWYQQILGQGPKLLIQFQNNGVVDDSQLPKDRFSAERLKGVDSTLKIQPAKLEDSAVYLCASSLDSGTGPYGYTFGSGTRLTVV.

This clone was observed once. V gene TRBV7-2 combines with J gene TRBJ1-1; D is unresolved. V lost 4 bases and J 5 bases, leaving 11 bases between the germline ends. Germline CDR1 and CDR2: SGHTA and FQGNSA. This CDR3 has 13 amino acids. CDR3 in amino acids: CASSSEPSTEAFF. Here the CDR3 DNA reads TGTGCCAGCAGCTCCGAGCCAAGTACTGAAGCTTTCTTT.

The CDR3 protein is CASTRGGPGELFF. CDR3 nucleotides: TGCGCCAGCACGCGGGGGGGCCCCGGGGAGCTGTTTTTT. The chain carries TRBV5-1 and TRBJ2-2, with 9 positions matching TRBD2. Trimming took 6 bases from V and 6 from J; bases not matched to a gene: 3. Germline V gene lookup returns CDR1 SGHRS and CDR2 YFSETQ. There are 13 residues in the CDR3.

The rearrangement uses TRBV29-1 and TRBJ2-1, with D perhaps matching TRBD1 (5 bases). CDR1 is SQVTM and CDR2 is ANQGSEA in the germline V gene. The V end lost 2 bases, the J end lost 8 bases, and 10 bases lay between the germline ends. This CDR3 has 12 amino acids. CDR3 bases: TGCAGCGTTGAAAAGCAGGGCCATGAGCAGTTCTTC. This encodes CSVEKQGHEQFF.

This chain joins TRBV10-2 and TRBJ1-5; a weak D match, TRBD1 (5 bases). The V and J ends lost 6 bases and 1 base respectively, with 16 bases between them. Germline V gene data show CDR1 as WSHSY and CDR2 as SAAADI. The CDR3 is 16 amino acids. The CDR3 DNA reads TGCGCCAGCAGCCCTCGGGGGGGGACGAGCAATCAGCCCCAGCATTTT. Encoded protein: CASSPRGGTSNQPQHF.

The V gene is TRBV5-1, the J gene TRBJ1-1; D perhaps matches TRBD1 (5 bases). CDR1 is SGHRS, CDR2 YFSETQ, per germline. Between the trimmed V and J ends, which lost 0 bases and 11 bases, there was a span of 20 bases. The CDR3 loop spans 15 amino acids. CDR3 coding DNA: TGCGCCAGCAGCTTGGGAGTGTCTCAGGGCGGTATGGCTTTCTTT. Translation gives CASSLGVSQGGMAFF.

The chain uses TRBV30 and TRBJ2-7, with 7 nucleotides matching TRBD2. In germline, CDR1 is GTSNPN, CDR2 SVGIG (reference sequence). Germline trimming cut 0 bases from V and 3 bases from J; bases unmatched to any gene: 2. The CDR3 extends over 13 amino acids. CDR3 protein: CAWSVKRDYEQYF. Written as DNA, the CDR3 is TGTGCCTGGAGTGTAAAGCGGGACTACGAGCAGTACTTC.

The V gene is TRBV19, the J gene TRBJ1-1; the D is unclear. The CDR3 sequence is 18 residues long. Germline CDR1 reads LNHDA; CDR2 reads SQIVND (reference sequence). V lost 4 bases and J 6 bases, leaving 27 bases between the germline ends. The DNA for the CDR3 is TGTGCCAGTAGTAAGGGTTTCCCCGGGTGGGAGATAACGGCTGAAGCTTTCTTT. It codes for CASSKGFPGWEITAEAFF. Complete variable domain (other parts from reference TRBV19 and TRBJ1-1): DGGITQSPKYLFRKEGQNVTLSCEQNLNHDAMYWYRQDPGQGLRLIYYSQIVNDFQKGDIAEGYSVSREKKESFPLTVTSAQKNPTAFYLCASSKGFPGWEITAEAFFGQGTRLTVV.

The chain is built from TRBV5-1 and TRBJ2-2, with a tentative D call TRBD2 (6 bases). This CDR3 has 13 residues. The V and J ends lost 2 bases and 6 bases respectively, with 8 bases between them. CDR1 and CDR2 (germline): SGHRS, YFSETQ. CDR3 nucleotides: TGCGCCAGCAGCTTTGGAGGGGCCGGGGAGCTGTTTTTT. This translates into CASSFGGAGELFF.

In nucleotides, the CDR3 is TGTGCCAGCTTCACTCCGGGACAGGGGGAAGCTTTCTTT. Amino acids: CASFTPGQGEAFF. The genes are TRBV18 and TRBJ1-1, with 10 bases that match TRBD1. The CDR3 is 13 amino acids. Germline CDR1 is KGHSH and CDR2 is LQKENI. Trimming took 7 bases from V and 8 from J; bases not matched to a gene: 7.

This chain links TRBV19 with TRBJ2-3; no reliable D call. The V end lost 3 bases, the J end lost 0 bases, and 7 bases lay between the germline ends. Germline-derived CDR1 and CDR2 are LNHDA and SQIVND (reference sequence). This CDR3 region has 14 residues. The CDR3: CASSMARSTDTQYF. CDR3 nucleotides: TGTGCCAGTAGTATGGCACGTAGCACAGATACGCAGTATTTT.

CDR3 amino acids: CASSPNRGTEAFF. Written as DNA, the CDR3 is TGTGCCAGCAGTCCAAACCGGGGCACTGAAGCTTTCTTT. This chain joins TRBV3-1 (or the pseudogene TRBV3-2) and TRBJ1-1; D gene unclear. This CDR3 region has 13 residues. The V gene lost 6 bases and the J gene lost 4 bases, with 12 bases spanning the gap. Germline CDR1 LGHDT, CDR2 YNNKEL (reference sequence).